What follows are 15 T cell receptor beta chains derived from one specimen sequenced in a study of CD4 T cells in relation to SARS-CoV-2 and coronaviruses. No antigens are known for them. TCRdb's table, derived via immunoSEQ multiplex PCR, lists solely in-frame clones and lacks some. Found here are 9,000 to 15,000 clones, around 73% of them singletons; the top ten hold 10% to 15%. Unexposed donor CD4+ T cells date from about 2011-2018, before the COVID-19 pandemic. After ten to eleven days of culture, CD4+ T cells were isolated. The sequencing input was CD4+ T cells from PBMCs, cultured in vitro. These TCRs come from a human donor in good health.

The rearrangement uses TRBV29-1 and TRBJ1-1, with TRBD1 matching over 9 bases. CDR3 size: 14 residues. The germline CDR1 and CDR2 sequences are SQVTM and ANQGSEA. The junction had 7 bases not matched to a gene; V was cut back by 7 bases and J by 1 base. Written as DNA, the CDR3 is TGCAGCGCCGTGGACAGGGGTTGGAACACTGAAGCTTTCTTT. Translation: CSAVDRGWNTEAFF.

The chain couples TRBV5-5 to TRBJ2-6; possible D gene TRBD2, 5 bases. From germline, CDR1 is SGHKS and CDR2 YYEKEE (reference sequence). The germline V and J ends were trimmed by 4 bases and 1 base, with 18 bases remaining between them. The CDR3 runs to 18 residues. CDR3 residues: CASSPVMGSGSGANVLTF. In nucleotides, the CDR3 is TGTGCCAGCAGCCCTGTGATGGGCTCGGGATCTGGGGCCAACGTCCTGACTTTC. Together with reference TRBV5-5 and TRBJ2-6, the CDR3 gives the full variable domain: DAGVTQSPTHLIKTRGQQVTLRCSPISGHKSVSWYQQVLGQGPQFIFQYYEKEERGRGNFPDRFSARQFPNYSSELNVNALLLGDSALYLCASSPVMGSGSGANVLTFGAGSRLTVL.

The rearrangement joins TRBV5-1 to TRBJ2-6; 8 nucleotides line up with TRBD1. The CDR3 is 17 amino acids. Trimming took 5 bases from V and 0 from J; bases not matched to a gene: 7. The V gene's germline CDR1 is SGHRS and CDR2 YFSETQ. The CDR3 bases are TGCGCCAGCAGTCAGGGGGCTGTAAGCTCTGGGGCCAACGTCCTGACTTTC. Amino acids: CASSQGAVSSGANVLTF.

This chain uses TRBV4-2 with TRBJ2-2; the D gene is possibly TRBD2 (6 bases). This CDR3 has 16 residues. V was trimmed by 3 bases and J by 4 bases, leaving 15 bases between them. Germline assignment: CDR1 LGHNA and CDR2 YNFKEQ. CDR3 protein: CASSQGSGSGTGELFF. The CDR3 DNA follows: TGTGCCAGCAGCCAGGGTTCCGGGAGCGGCACCGGGGAGCTGTTTTTT.

This clone was seen a handful of times. The chain uses TRBV7-9 and TRBJ1-1, with 8 positions matching TRBD1. With 6 bases clipped from V and 5 bases from J, the junction kept 8 bases outside the gene matches. Germline assignment: CDR1 SEHNR and CDR2 FQNEAQ (reference sequence). This CDR3 is 14 amino acids long. CDR3 sequence (DNA): TGTGCCAGCAGGTTCACGGGACAGGTAACTGAAGCTTTCTTT. Encoded protein: CASRFTGQVTEAFF.

J is TRBJ1-1 and V is TRBV5-4; tentatively, D is TRBD1 (6 bases). The V end lost 5 bases, the J end lost 4 bases, and 21 bases lay between the germline ends. The CDR3 sequence is 16 residues long. Germline lookup yields CDR1 SGHNT and CDR2 YYREEE (reference sequence). The CDR3, as DNA: TGTGCCAGCAGTCCAGAGGGGGGGTACCGCATCACTGAAGCTTTCTTT. This translates into CASSPEGGYRITEAFF.

The chain has TRBV19 and TRBJ2-7; D is undetermined. The germline CDR1 and CDR2 sequences are LNHDA and SQIVND (reference sequence). There are 8 residues in the CDR3. Here the CDR3 DNA reads TGTGCACCGGACGAGCAGTACTTC. It encodes CAPDEQYF.

The chain is built from TRBV9 and TRBJ2-5; TRBD2 agrees at 7 bases. CDR3 size: 15 residues. J gave up 7 bases and V 4 bases, and 13 bases lay outside the gene matches. CDR1 is SGDLS, CDR2 YYNGEE, per germline. The CDR3, as DNA: TGTGCCAGCAGCCCCTCAAGGGGAGGGATGATGACCCAGTACTTC. It encodes CASSPSRGGMMTQYF.

The chain couples TRBV9 to TRBJ1-6, with D possibly being TRBD1 (5 bases). With 3 bases removed from V and 6 bases from J, the gap between germline ends came to 10 bases. This CDR3 has 14 residues. Germline CDR1 SGDLS, CDR2 YYNGEE. In DNA form, the CDR3 reads TGTGCCAGCAGCGGGGACGTGGGTAATTCACCCCTCCACTTT. It codes for CASSGDVGNSPLHF.

The gene calls are TRBV2 and TRBJ2-5; D may be TRBD1 or TRBD2 (7 bases each). CDR1 and CDR2 (germline): SNHLY, FYNNEI. Trimming removed 8 bases at V and 3 bases at J, with 13 bases between. This CDR3 region has 13 residues. The CDR3 here is CASQGGAKETQYF. CDR3 in DNA: TGTGCCAGCCAGGGGGGGGCTAAAGAGACCCAGTACTTC.

This chain connects TRBV6-5 to TRBJ2-7, with D possibly being TRBD1 (6 bases). There are 13 residues in the CDR3. Trimming left V 8 bases short and J 3 bases short, with 14 bases between. Germline loops: CDR1 MNHEY, CDR2 SVGAGI. CDR3 in DNA: TGTGCCAGCGCTCTGGACAGATACTACGAGCAGTACTTC. Its protein is CASALDRYYEQYF.

The rearrangement uses TRBV30 and TRBJ2-7; TRBD1 agrees at 8 bases. The junction had 7 bases not matched to a gene; V was cut back by 5 bases and J by 7 bases. Germline loops: CDR1 GTSNPN, CDR2 SVGIG (reference sequence). This CDR3 is built from 12 residues. CDR3 loop: CAWGTGAVEQYF. The CDR3 coding sequence is TGTGCCTGGGGGACAGGTGCTGTTGAGCAGTACTTC.

The V and J genes are TRBV18 and TRBJ1-6; D may be TRBD1 (6 bases). There are 15 residues in the CDR3. Germline V gene data show CDR1 as KGHSH and CDR2 as LQKENI. Trimming pared 6 bases from V and 9 bases from J, leaving 18 bases between. Here the CDR3 DNA reads TGTGCCAGCTCGACACCAGAGGGGGGAGGTTCACCCCTCCACTTT. It specifies CASSTPEGGGSPLHF.

J is TRBJ2-7 and V is TRBV7-9; unclear D gene. Germline CDR1 and CDR2: SEHNR and FQNEAQ (reference sequence). The CDR3 has 14 amino acids. V dropped 5 bases and J dropped 2 bases, with 13 bases sitting between them. The CDR3 region has the DNA TGTGCCAGCAGCCTCACCGTGGGTGCCTACGAGCAGTACTTC. It codes for CASSLTVGAYEQYF.

In this sample, this clone turned up once. The V gene is TRBV11-2, the J gene TRBJ2-3, with D possibly TRBD1 on 6 matching bases. V lost 3 bases, J lost 6 bases, and 13 bases lay in between. Germline loops: CDR1 SGHAT, CDR2 FQNNGV. The CDR3 has 14 residues. Here the CDR3 reads CASSFRQARDTQYF. CDR3 bases: TGTGCCAGCAGCTTCCGACAGGCGCGGGATACGCAGTATTTT.